The TCR beta chain described here comes from a study of a mutant IDH1 vaccine in newly diagnosed glioma. Study-wide background: Beforehand, treatment had been radiotherapy, temozolomide, or both; the majority received both. V12 occurred at week 35 and V13 at week 47.

Trimming shortened V by 2 bases and J by 10 bases, and 9 bases separated the two germline ends. In germline, CDR1 is SEHNR, CDR2 FQNEAQ (reference sequence). The CDR3 has 13 residues. With respect to this clone: What it binds is unknown. Other DNA sequences in the same sample also yield this CDR3.

Regarding time point: week 35, safety follow-up. A single vaccine dose contained 300 ug of mutant IDH1 20-mer peptide, and topical imiquimod was used with it. The repertoire was sequenced with immunoSEQ multiplex PCR; TCRdb's copy has only in-frame clones and lacks some. The table shows tens of thousands of clones, with roughly 80% occurring only once. The chain couples TRBV7-9 to TRBJ1-6, with D perhaps TRBD1 (6 bases). The clonotype comes from a man aged 25-40 years with glioma. Sequences were derived from PBMCs, sampled from a glioma patient whose treatment included an IDH1 peptide vaccine. The DNA for the CDR3 is TGTGCCAGCAGCTTAAACAGGGACTCACCCCTCCACTTT. Translating gives CASSLNRDSPLHF.